What follows is one TCR beta chain and its context. As yet, its antigen is unknown. The CDR3 consists of 15 residues. Germline CDR1 reads KGHSH; CDR2 reads LQKENI. V shed 3 bases and J 4 bases; nucleotides not matched to a gene: 7. The data derive from a study of cytomegalovirus exposure and HLA in healthy donors. Sequenced by immunoSEQ multiplex PCR; TCRdb stores in-frame clones only, minus some. This table has over 100,000 clones, about 90% appearing once. The donors were part of the validation cohort, which consisted of some 120 subjects and was separate from the first cohort of around 620 subjects. The study, taken as a whole, reports: The authors enumerated roughly 180 TCR beta chains as linked to cytomegalovirus. Rarity characterized most TCR sequences, yet some public TCRs appeared in many donors. Subsequent analysis revealed that first-cohort TCR clusters tended to co-occur in the 120 validation repertoires.

This TCR derives from a man younger than 40 in good health and CMV-seronegative. The chain recombines TRBV18 with TRBJ2-7; 9 bases map to TRBD1. Sequencing was performed on PBMCs. The CDR3 bases are TGTGCCAGCTCACCCCCCGGGACAGGGTGGTACGAGCAGTACTTC. This gives the protein CASSPPGTGWYEQYF.